The text below deals with one T cell receptor beta chain. Its antigen is unidentified. These data are taken from a study of T cells in localized non-small cell lung cancer. Broader study findings: Uninvolved nearby lung showed the greatest T cell clonality, exceeding that found in tumor. Because sequencing included only one region (of the tumor), heterogeneity remains possible. Paired adjacent lung recovered a median around 60 of the top 100 tumor clones. Blood T cell density predicted longer survival; adjacent-lung clonality, shorter.

Some clones are missing from TCRdb's copy, which holds only in-frame ones; the method was immunoSEQ multiplex PCR. This table holds 25,000 to 35,000 clones, about 90% found once. In germline, CDR1 is SGHTA, CDR2 FQGTGA. There are 14 residues in the CDR3. Losses at the gene ends were 5 bases for V and 2 bases for J; bases not matched to a gene: 2. The sequenced sample was PBMCs, obtained before any cancer treatment. This clonotype originated in a man aged 35-75 years with stage II lung adenocarcinoma. The J gene is TRBJ2-3, the V gene TRBV7-3; the match to TRBD1 covers 9 bases. In DNA form, the CDR3 reads TGTGCCAGCAGCCGGGACAGGGACACAGATACGCAGTATTTT. This gives the protein CASSRDRDTDTQYF.